This TCR beta chain is drawn from a study of cytomegalovirus exposure and HLA in healthy donors. Sequencing used immunoSEQ multiplex PCR; TCRdb keeps in-frame clones, though not all of them. The table has roughly 260,000 clones, around nine tenths seen once; the top ten hold 2.6%. The length of the CDR3 is 14 residues. V lost 5 bases and J 5 bases, leaving 12 bases between the germline ends. Germline CDR1 is MNHEY and CDR2 is SMNVEV (reference sequence). The rearrangement links TRBV27 to TRBJ2-2; D is possibly TRBD1 (5 bases). Sequenced material: PBMCs. The receptor's source is a man between 18 and 29 years old in good health and CMV-seronegative. The CDR3 DNA follows: TGTGCCAGCAGTCCCCGGTGGACAACCGGGGAGCTGTTTTTT. This translates into CASSPRWTTGELFF.